These 29 T cell receptor beta chains share one sample of origin, sequenced in a study of T cells in Graves' hyperthyroidism and ophthalmopathy. There were TCR beta CDR3 regions amplified from RNA transcripts. The TCR CDR3 was amplified in a first-round RT-PCR using the HTBI primer set. TCRdb redid the calling of the multiplex PCR reads with MiXCR, one entry per CDR3 protein. The repertoire has hundreds of thousands of distinct CDR3 sequences, around a sixth of them found once; the top ten carry 16%. The sample was blood. The receptors were gathered from a woman aged 50 to 60 with Graves' hyperthyroidism that later progressed to Graves' ophthalmopathy.

The genes are TRBV12-3 or TRBV12-4 and TRBJ2-3, with a possible D match to TRBD1 (6 bases). This CDR3 spans 15 amino acids. The ends were cut back, 5 bases at V and 2 bases at J, with 14 bases in the middle. The CDR3 DNA is TGTGCCAGCAGTATCCTCCGGGACAACACAGATACGCAGTATTTT. Amino acids: CASSILRDNTDTQYF.

There are a few counts of this clonotype. The J gene is TRBJ2-1, the V gene TRBV2, with 9 bases matching TRBD1. Germline CDR1 and CDR2: SNHLY and FYNNEI. The CDR3 sequence is 13 residues long. V lost 6 bases, J lost 10 bases, and 7 bases stayed unmatched. CDR3 in DNA: TGTGCCAGCAGACCGGGACAGGGTTTGGAGCAGTTCTTC. It encodes CASRPGQGLEQFF.

This clonotype was counted ten times or more. V usage is TRBV5-6 and J usage is TRBJ1-2; a possible D gene is TRBD1 (6 bases). This CDR3 is built from 14 residues. Germline values: CDR1 SGHDT, CDR2 YYEEEE. V gave up 3 bases and J gave up 2 bases, with 11 bases separating them. CDR3 sequence reads: CASSSLGGNYGYTF. CDR3 bases: TGTGCCAGCAGCTCCCTAGGGGGAAACTATGGCTACACCTTC.

This clonotype was recorded many times. The rearrangement joins TRBV12-3 or TRBV12-4 to TRBJ2-2; no firm D call. This CDR3 comprises 13 residues. Trimming pared 10 bases from V and 1 base from J, leaving 10 bases between. As DNA, the CDR3 is TGTGCCACCCGGACGGTGAACACCGGGGAGCTGTTTTTT. The encoded protein is CATRTVNTGELFF.

This clonotype was detected only a few times. The gene calls are TRBV19 and TRBJ1-1; 9 bases are shared with TRBD1. V lost 4 bases to trimming and J lost 1 base; unmatched junction nucleotides: 4. Germline CDR1 LNHDA, CDR2 SQIVND (reference sequence). The CDR3 sequence is 15 residues long. In nucleotides, the CDR3 is TGTGCCAGTAGTAACGCGACAGGGGGGAACACTGAAGCTTTCTTT. Amino acid sequence: CASSNATGGNTEAFF.

In this sample, this clonotype turned up a few times. The chain employs TRBV6-1 and TRBJ1-5; TRBD1 matches at 9 bases. V lost 6 bases, J lost 0 bases, and 6 bases stayed unmatched. This CDR3 has 16 residues. Germline CDR1 and CDR2: MNHNS and SASEGT. DNA of the CDR3: TGTGCCAGCAGGCCCCGACAGGGGGATAGCAATCAGCCCCAGCATTTT. This sequence encodes CASRPRQGDSNQPQHF.

The table lists this clonotype with a few counts. The CDR3: CASSLAPTMDTEAFF. DNA of the CDR3: TGTGCCAGCAGTTTAGCGCCCACGATGGACACTGAAGCTTTCTTT. This chain joins TRBV12-3 or TRBV12-4 and TRBJ1-1, with D uncertain. V was cut by 0 bases and J by 3 bases, with 11 bases left in between. This CDR3 has 15 amino acids.

This clonotype was counted only a few times. A single base separates this from a much larger clone, so it may be a read error. This chain links TRBV7-9 with TRBJ2-7; 13 nucleotides align to TRBD2. The germline V gene encodes CDR1 SEHNR and CDR2 FQNEAQ (reference sequence). CDR3 length: 18 residues. For the CDR3, the DNA is TGTGCCAGCAGCCATCCCCCCCTACTAGCGGGGGGGCCCTACGGGCAGTACTTC. This sequence encodes CASSHPPLLAGGPYGQYF.

This clonotype occurred a few times. The CDR3 coding sequence is TGTGCCACCAGGTCGGGACAGGCCGATCAGCCCCAGCATTTT. Translating it yields CATRSGQADQPQHF. The chain uses TRBV24-1 and TRBJ1-5; 8 bases agree with TRBD1. The V gene end was trimmed by 7 bases and the J gene end by 5 bases; junction bases not matched to a gene: 6. Germline CDR1 and CDR2: KGHDR and SFDVKD. The length of the CDR3 is 14 residues.

The V gene is TRBV5-8, the J gene TRBJ2-4, with 9 positions matching TRBD1. Trimming at V came to 4 bases and at J to 8 bases, leaving 7 bases not matched to a gene. From germline, CDR1 is SGHTS and CDR2 YDEGEE. The CDR3 runs 14 residues. The CDR3 reads CASSRRGQGYIQYF. The DNA of the CDR3 is TGTGCCAGCAGCCGGAGGGGACAGGGATACATTCAGTACTTC.

Comments on this clonotype: Lacking the conserved final phenylalanine or tryptophan, this CDR3 likely reflects a read error. The V call is TRBV5-5, the J call TRBJ1-1, with D perhaps matching TRBD1 (6 bases). Germline-derived CDR1 and CDR2 are SGHKS and YYEKEE (reference sequence). The CDR3 runs 13 residues. The V and J ends lost 2 bases and 6 bases respectively, with 11 bases between them. The CDR3 loop reads CASSFTGYAEAFI. CDR3 DNA: TGTGCCAGCAGCTTCACAGGGTACGCTGAAGCTTTCATT.

The V call is TRBV5-6, the J call TRBJ1-5; weak D call: TRBD1 (6 bases). The germline V and J ends were trimmed by 5 bases and 3 bases, with 12 bases remaining between them. Germline V gene lookup returns CDR1 SGHDT and CDR2 YYEEEE. The CDR3 is 14 amino acids. The CDR3 is CASSTGFNNQPQHF. In DNA form, the CDR3 reads TGTGCCAGCAGTACAGGGTTTAACAATCAGCCCCAGCATTTT.

V usage is TRBV11-2 and J usage is TRBJ2-1, with TRBD1 matching over 9 bases. The germline gives CDR1 SGHAT, CDR2 FQNNGV. V lost 0 bases, J lost 2 bases, and 11 bases stayed unmatched. CDR3 length equals 19 residues. CDR3 coding DNA: TGTGCCAGCAGCTTAGAATTAGTGTCCGGGACAGGGCCCTACAATGAGCAGTTCTTC. Protein product: CASSLELVSGTGPYNEQFF.

This clonotype has ten or more counts. The chain couples TRBV3-1 to TRBJ2-7; TRBD2 is a possible D gene (6 bases). Trimming took 0 bases from V and 2 from J, leaving 8 bases between them. Germline values: CDR1 LGHDT, CDR2 YNNKEL (reference sequence). The CDR3 covers 14 residues. CDR3 coding DNA: TGTGCCAGCAGCCAAGATCGGAGGGCCTACGAGCAGTACTTC. Its translation is CASSQDRRAYEQYF.

This clonotype was observed a few times. V usage is TRBV30 and J usage is TRBJ2-1, with 7 nucleotides matching TRBD1. The germline V gene encodes CDR1 GTSNPN and CDR2 SVGIG (reference sequence). V gave up 6 bases and J gave up 4 bases; unmatched junction bases: 12. CDR3 length: 15 residues. The CDR3 loop reads CACDPGTEYYNEQFF. DNA of the CDR3: TGTGCCTGTGACCCCGGGACAGAGTATTACAATGAGCAGTTCTTC.

This clonotype has only a few counts. This chain connects TRBV30 to TRBJ1-6; 12 bases align to TRBD1. The CDR3 sequence is 19 residues long. Germline V gene sequence: CDR1 GTSNPN, CDR2 SVGIG (reference sequence). J gave up 5 bases and V 3 bases, and 14 bases lay outside the gene matches. The CDR3 DNA reads as TGTGCCTGGAGGGCCTACGGGACAGGGGGCATCGTCAATAATTCACCCCTCCACTTT. Translating it yields CAWRAYGTGGIVNNSPLHF. The variable domain in full, completed from reference TRBV30 and TRBJ1-6, reads SQTIHQWPATLVQPVGSPLSLECTVEGTSNPNLYWYRQAAGRGLQLLFYSVGIGQISSEVPQNLSASRPQDRQFILSSKKLLLSDSGFYLCAWRAYGTGGIVNNSPLHFGNGTRLTVT.

The V and J genes are TRBV19 and TRBJ2-3; D possibly matches TRBD1 or TRBD2 (5 bases each). In germline, CDR1 is LNHDA, CDR2 SQIVND (reference sequence). The germline V and J ends were trimmed by 6 bases and 1 base, with 8 bases remaining between them. The CDR3 has 13 amino acids. This CDR3 is CASSGDRTDTQYF. As DNA, the CDR3 is TGTGCCAGTAGCGGGGACCGCACAGATACGCAGTATTTT.

In this sample, this clonotype turned up a few times. The chain is built from TRBV7-9 and TRBJ1-2, with 9 bases lining up with TRBD1. CDR3 length: 15 amino acids. Unmatched junction bases numbered 5, after V lost 0 bases and J lost 6 bases. Germline values: CDR1 SEHNR, CDR2 FQNEAQ (reference sequence). CDR3 region: CASSLATGGADGYTF. In DNA form, the CDR3 reads TGTGCCAGCAGCTTAGCAACAGGGGGCGCGGATGGCTACACCTTC.

This clonotype was seen ten or more times. The rearrangement joins TRBV20-1 to TRBJ1-2, with unresolved D. V lost 3 bases and J lost 1, with 12 bases in between. The CDR3 covers 14 residues. The germline gives CDR1 DFQATT, CDR2 SNEGSKA (reference sequence). The CDR3 sequence: CSASLISFNYGYTF. CDR3 nucleotide sequence: TGCAGTGCTAGCCTCATCAGCTTTAACTATGGCTACACCTTC.

In this sample, this clonotype turned up many times. The V and J genes are TRBV6-1 and TRBJ1-1; no clear D gene. Between the trimmed V and J ends, which lost 2 bases and 0 bases, there was a span of 13 bases. The CDR3 runs to 16 residues. Germline V gene data show CDR1 as MNHNS and CDR2 as SASEGT. The CDR3 region is CASSELWTGMNTEAFF. The DNA of the CDR3 is TGTGCCAGCAGTGAACTTTGGACGGGTATGAACACTGAAGCTTTCTTT.

This clonotype was observed a few times. The rearrangement uses TRBV6-1 and TRBJ2-3; TRBD2 matches 11 bases. This CDR3 has 17 amino acids. V shed 8 bases, J shed 0 bases, and the junction held 10 bases outside the gene matches. The germline V gene has CDR1 MNHNS and CDR2 SASEGT. The CDR3 DNA is TGTGCCAGCCGGCTGACTAGCGGGGCCTCTAGCACAGATACGCAGTATTTT. Protein: CASRLTSGASSTDTQYF.

This clonotype was seen only once. The genes are TRBV6-2 or TRBV6-3 and TRBJ1-4, with D unresolved. The CDR3 spans 14 residues. Trimming pared 7 bases from V and 0 bases from J, leaving 9 bases between. Germline V gene sequence: CDR1 MNHEY, CDR2 SVGEGT. The CDR3 nucleotides are TGTGCCAGCACCGGACGGTCAACTAATGAAAAACTGTTTTTT. It encodes CASTGRSTNEKLFF.

V gene TRBV6-1 combines with J gene TRBJ2-7; D unresolved. V lost 7 bases, J lost 3 bases, and 13 bases lay in between. CDR3 length: 13 residues. From germline, CDR1 is MNHNS and CDR2 SASEGT. The CDR3 reads CASTPDVGYEQYF. CDR3 nucleotide sequence: TGTGCCAGCACCCCCGACGTGGGCTACGAGCAGTACTTC.

This clonotype has only a few counts. The chain carries TRBV20-1 and TRBJ2-1; 13 bases agree with TRBD2. From germline, CDR1 is DFQATT and CDR2 SNEGSKA (reference sequence). This CDR3 region has 19 residues. V lost 2 bases and J lost 3; bases outside the gene matches: 13. The CDR3 is CSARTGLAGSLLSYNEQFF. As DNA, the CDR3 is TGCAGTGCTAGAACGGGACTAGCGGGGAGCCTCCTTAGCTACAATGAGCAGTTCTTC.

In this sample, this clonotype turned up a few times. The rearrangement links TRBV27 to TRBJ2-1; D is undetermined. Germline CDR1 is MNHEY and CDR2 is SMNVEV (reference sequence). V gave up 6 bases and J gave up 7 bases, with 7 bases separating them. The CDR3 is 11 residues long. The CDR3: CASRSMNEQFF. The CDR3 DNA is TGTGCCAGCAGGAGTATGAATGAGCAGTTCTTC.

At least ten counts were recorded for this clonotype. CDR3 sequence: CAWSPSEGTQYF. CDR3 coding DNA: TGTGCCTGGAGTCCTTCTGAGGGGACCCAGTACTTC. V gene TRBV30 combines with J gene TRBJ2-5, with D possibly matching TRBD2 (5 bases). CDR1 and CDR2 from the germline V gene are GTSNPN and SVGIG (reference sequence). The CDR3 is 12 amino acids. Trimming cost V 2 bases and J 7 bases, with 11 bases left between them.

This rearrangement joins TRBV20-1 to TRBJ1-6; D remains unclear. V shed 0 bases and J shed 4 bases, with 13 bases lying between them. The CDR3 totals 16 residues. Germline CDR1 reads DFQATT; CDR2 reads SNEGSKA (reference sequence). The CDR3 region has the DNA TGCAGTGCTAGAGATTTAAGTCGGGGATATAATTCACCCCTCCACTTT. This encodes CSARDLSRGYNSPLHF.

This clonotype has at least ten counts. The V call is TRBV12-3 or TRBV12-4, the J call TRBJ1-4; D is unclear. CDR3 length equals 16 residues. V lost 6 bases to trimming and J lost 1 base, with 15 bases between them. CDR3 sequence (DNA): TGTGCCAGCAGCCCCCACGGGTCGGGAACTAATGAAAAACTGTTTTTT. Protein sequence: CASSPHGSGTNEKLFF.

In this sample, this clonotype turned up a few times. The CDR3 DNA reads TGTGCCAGCAGTGATGTACGGAAGGTTAACTATGGCTACACCTTC. Translated: CASSDVRKVNYGYTF. This sequence joins TRBV6-1 and TRBJ1-2; no clear D. Germline V CDR1 and CDR2: MNHNS, SASEGT. Between the trimmed V and J ends, which lost 3 bases and 1 base, there was a span of 12 bases. This CDR3 is built from 15 residues.